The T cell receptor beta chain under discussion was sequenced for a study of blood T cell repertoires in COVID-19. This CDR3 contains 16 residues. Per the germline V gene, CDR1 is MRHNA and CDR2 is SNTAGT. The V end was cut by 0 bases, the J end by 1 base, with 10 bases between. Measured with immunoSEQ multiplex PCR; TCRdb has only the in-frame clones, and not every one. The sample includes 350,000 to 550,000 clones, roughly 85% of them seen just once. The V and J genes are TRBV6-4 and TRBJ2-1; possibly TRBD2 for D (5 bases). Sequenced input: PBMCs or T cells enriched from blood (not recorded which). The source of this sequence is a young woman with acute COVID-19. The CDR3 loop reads CASSDSSSRSYNEQFF. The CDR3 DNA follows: TGTGCCAGCAGTGACTCGTCTAGCCGGTCCTACAATGAGCAGTTCTTC.